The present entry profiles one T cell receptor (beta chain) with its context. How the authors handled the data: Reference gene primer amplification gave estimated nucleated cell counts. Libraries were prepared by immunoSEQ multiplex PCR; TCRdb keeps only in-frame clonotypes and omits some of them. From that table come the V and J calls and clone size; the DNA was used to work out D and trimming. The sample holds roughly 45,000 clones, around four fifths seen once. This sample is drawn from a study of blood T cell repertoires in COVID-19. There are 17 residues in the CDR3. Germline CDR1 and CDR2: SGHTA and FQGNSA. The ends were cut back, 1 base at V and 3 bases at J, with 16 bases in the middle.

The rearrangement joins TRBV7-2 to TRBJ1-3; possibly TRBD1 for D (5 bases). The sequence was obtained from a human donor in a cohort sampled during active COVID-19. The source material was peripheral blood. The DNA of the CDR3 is TGTGCCAGCAGCTTAGAGGGGCAGGTCACCTTTGGAAACACCATATATTTT. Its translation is CASSLEGQVTFGNTIYF.